The T cell receptor beta chain described here comes from a study of vaccination effects on CD4 cells after COVID-19 (dated by TCRdb to between 2021 and 2024). Describing the broader study: In the ViraFEST assay, PBMC were stimulated with viral peptide pools, and TCR sequencing was then used to find antigen-specific CD4+ T cell clonotypes based on their expansion. After vaccination, three convalescent patients were sampled both early (day +14) and late (day +241, +227, +161 respectively). Post-vaccine samples across the study were collected a median of 72 days after the second dose, with a range of 14 to 241. Approximately 2 million PBMC per well were cultured with around 10 ug/ml peptides in IMDM containing approximately 4.5% human AB serum, about 10 IU/ml IL-2 and gentamicin. In both COVID-19 convalescent patients and infection-naive vaccine recipients, the study compared SARS-CoV-2 spike-specific CD4+ TCR repertoires from before mRNA vaccination with those from after it. Altogether, some ten COVID-19 convalescent patients and a few SARS-CoV-2-naive healthy vaccine recipients made up the full study. The Oncomine TCR Beta short-read assay on an Illumina iSeq 100 was used to sequence cultures from other donors in the study.

After more than nine days of culture, CD4+ T cells were isolated with the EasySep CD4+ T cell isolation kit. Convalescent patients had PCR-confirmed SARS-CoV-2 infection between March and December 2020, before Alpha, Beta and Delta variants emerged in the United States. Participants received two doses of either the BNT162b2 or the mRNA-1273 mRNA SARS-CoV-2 vaccine. Half of the culture medium was replaced with fresh IL-2-containing medium on days 3 and 7. Unless noted otherwise, every peptide stimulation condition was grown in triplicate wells. Using Ficoll-Paque Plus gradient centrifugation, PBMC were separated from whole blood and then either used fresh or cryopreserved at -140C. Genomic DNA was extracted from cultured CD4+ T cells with the QIAamp micro DNA kit. In the germline V gene (reference sequence), CDR1 corresponds to DFQATT and CDR2 to SNEGSKA. Measured from the cysteine to the phenylalanine, the CDR3 is 11 residues long. The CDR3 DNA has 33 bases and is translated from base 1. V lost 2 bases and J lost 6 bases; the stretch between them is 7 bases long.

Library preparation used the immunoSEQ multiplex PCR assay. DNA from the cultured and isolated CD4+ T cells underwent TCR beta CDR3 sequencing. The paper's processing steps were these. The analysis removed non-productive TCR sequences, trimmed reads to the CDR3 region, and retained only CDR3s that were 7 or more amino acids long. The MANAFEST web app was used to pick out antigen-specific clonotypes by comparing their expansion in peptide wells with that in reference cultures. To count as positive, a clone had to show expansion at FDR<0.05 compared with the reference and with all other wells, an odds ratio above 5, and a frequency above 0.1% in two replicate wells. A clonotype was called cross-reactive if it was significantly expanded both in SARS-CoV-2 spike wells and in at least one common cold coronavirus spike condition. Using the stringdist R package, CDR3 similarity was measured by Levenshtein distance, and unrooted trees were constructed with ape in R 3.6.1. Sourced from immuneACCESS, this table was stored by TCRdb with only in-frame sequences that have V and J called. A share of the clones is absent; for the studies checked, an unresolved V gene accounts for under half, and the remainder has no known explanation. The V and J calls and clone size come from that table; D and trimming were worked out from the DNA. In this sample the table shows nearly 35,000 clones, about 68% of which occur a single time. The ten largest make up 6.5% to 7.5% of the sample.

Concerning this clone itself: Its binding antigen is unknown. Base qualities are not provided; no much larger clone lies one nucleotide away.

Points the paper makes about the study in general: The study was limited by a small number of convalescent patients and lacked early post-infection timepoints. For convalescent patients, new clones induced by the vaccine made up most of the post-vaccine spike-reactive repertoire, and these new clones were largely distinct from the clones induced by infection. Both infection-induced and vaccine-induced clones contracted markedly at late post-vaccination timepoints, which is consistent with waning T cell responses.

The sequencing here drew on CD4+ T cells from PBMCs cultured without peptide, taken after COVID-19 vaccination. The clonotype originates from a human donor who had a prior SARS-CoV-2 infection. The rearrangement combines TRBV20-1 with TRBJ1-1, with no reliable assignment of the D segment. The CDR3 corresponds to CSARPVAEAFF. The DNA reads TGCAGTGCTAGACCGGTTGCTGAAGCTTTCTTT.